This is a list of T cell receptor beta chains from one sample in a study of response to subunit inactivated influenza vaccine. From the RT-PCR reads, TCRdb called clonotypes with MiXCR, one entry per CDR3 protein. The sample shows around 790,000 distinct CDR3 sequences, around 21% of them seen only once. The sample here was PBMCs from blood, taken more than 4 days after vaccination. Receptors were obtained from a man in his fifties or sixties who received an inactivated influenza vaccine. Each CDR3 is given with its conserved first and last residue. The D gene is left open where the match is weak. Some rows mark clone size as missing; the rest say once, few, many or name a class of expanded clone.

j_call clone_size d_call v_call cdr3_length cdr3_aa cdr3_nt
TRBJ2-7 NA NA TRBV12-3/TRBV12-4 12 CASTTQGYEQYF TGTGCCAGCACTACCCAGGGGTACGAGCAGTACTTC
TRBJ2-5 NA NA TRBV7-6 18 CASSLTAQAGAWSETQYF TGTGCCAGCAGCTTAACAGCCCAGGCAGGGGCTTGGTCGGAGACCCAGTACTTC
TRBJ2-1 NA TRBD2 TRBV20-1 15 CSASSGTSVNNEQFF TGCAGTGCCAGCTCCGGGACTAGCGTAAACAATGAGCAGTTCTTC
TRBJ1-5 NA NA TRBV20-1 15 CSARDGGGVIQPQHF TGCAGTGCTAGAGATGGTGGGGGTGTTATTCAGCCCCAGCATTTT
TRBJ2-5 few NA TRBV6-5 15 CASSYEAGPQETQYF TGTGCCAGCAGTTACGAGGCGGGGCCCCAAGAGACCCAGTACTTC
TRBJ2-7 NA NA TRBV10-3 12 CAISTQGNEQYF TGTGCCATCAGTACTCAGGGGAACGAGCAGTACTTC
TRBJ2-7 few NA TRBV28 15 CASSLGSSISYEQYF TGTGCCAGCAGTTTGGGGTCCAGTATCTCCTACGAGCAGTACTTC
TRBJ2-3 few NA TRBV9 14 CASSVEMVTDTQYF TGTGCCAGCAGCGTAGAGATGGTCACAGATACGCAGTATTTT
TRBJ2-3 few TRBD2 TRBV6-1 15 CASRNSGGGTDTQYF TGTGCCAGCAGAAATAGCGGGGGGGGTACAGATACGCAGTATTTT
TRBJ1-5 NA NA TRBV5-8 15 CASSPGTPPGQPQHF TGTGCCAGCAGCCCTGGGACTCCCCCGGGCCAGCCCCAGCATTTT
TRBJ2-7 few TRBD2 TRBV5-6 14 CASTASGRAYEQYF TGTGCCAGCACCGCTAGCGGGAGGGCCTACGAGCAGTACTTC
TRBJ2-3 few NA TRBV28 17 CASAIQGGLYFTDTQYF TGTGCCAGTGCGATCCAGGGGGGCCTGTATTTCACAGATACGCAGTATTTT
TRBJ2-3 many TRBD2 TRBV20-1 16 CSAPKKAGGRTDTQYF TGCAGTGCTCCGAAAAAAGCGGGAGGACGCACAGATACGCAGTATTTT
TRBJ2-1 NA NA TRBV4-3 13 CASSQGAGGQQFF TGCGCCAGCAGCCAAGGGGCAGGAGGCCAGCAGTTCTTC
TRBJ1-1 NA NA TRBV28 16 CASSFFPGRKRTEAFF TGTGCCAGCAGTTTTTTCCCAGGACGGAAGCGGACTGAAGCTTTCTTT
TRBJ1-1 few NA TRBV12-3/TRBV12-4 12 CASQGVNTEAFF TGTGCCAGCCAAGGGGTGAACACTGAAGCTTTCTTT
TRBJ2-2 NA NA TRBV28 14 CASKRSGSTGELFF TGTGCCAGCAAGAGGTCCGGTAGTACCGGGGAGCTGTTTTTT
TRBJ2-5 NA NA TRBV7-9 15 CASSLGGGWQETQYF TGTGCCAGCAGCTTAGGTGGCGGGTGGCAAGAGACCCAGTACTTC
TRBJ2-5 NA TRBD2 TRBV7-2 16 CASSLNPAGLGETQYF TGTGCCAGCAGCTTAAACCCAGCGGGATTGGGGGAGACCCAGTACTTC
TRBJ2-3 few TRBD2 TRBV7-2 15 CASSFVSGGRDTQYF TGTGCCAGCAGCTTCGTCAGCGGGGGTAGAGATACGCAGTATTTT
TRBJ2-1 NA NA TRBV9 12 CASSGGRGEQFF TGTGCCAGCAGCGGGGGGCGAGGAGAGCAGTTCTTC
TRBJ1-1 many NA TRBV28 11 CASSLRFEAFF TGTGCCAGCAGTTTACGATTCGAAGCTTTCTTT
TRBJ1-4 few NA TRBV7-9 13 CASTPDGNEKLFF TGTGCCAGCACCCCGGACGGGAATGAAAAACTGTTTTTT
TRBJ2-3 NA TRBD2 TRBV27 15 CASSFPSGGDDTQYF TGTGCCAGCAGTTTTCCTAGCGGGGGGGACGATACGCAGTATTTT